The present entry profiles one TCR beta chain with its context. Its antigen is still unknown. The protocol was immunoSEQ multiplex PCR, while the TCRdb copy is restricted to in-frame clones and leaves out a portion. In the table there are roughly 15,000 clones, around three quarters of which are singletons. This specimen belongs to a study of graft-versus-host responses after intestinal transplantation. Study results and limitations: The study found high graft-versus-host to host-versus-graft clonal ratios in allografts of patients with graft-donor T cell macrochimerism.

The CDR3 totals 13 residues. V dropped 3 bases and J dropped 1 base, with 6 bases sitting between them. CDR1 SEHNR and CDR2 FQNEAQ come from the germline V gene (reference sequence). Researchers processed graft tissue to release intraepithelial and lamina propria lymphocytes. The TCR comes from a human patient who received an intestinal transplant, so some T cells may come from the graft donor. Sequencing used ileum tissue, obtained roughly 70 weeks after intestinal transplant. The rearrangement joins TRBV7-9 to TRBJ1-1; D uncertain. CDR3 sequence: CASSFDGNTEAFF. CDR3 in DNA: TGTGCCAGCAGCTTTGACGGGAACACTGAAGCTTTCTTT.